The next 30 T cell receptor beta chains were all read from a single sample in a study of blood T cell repertoires in COVID-19. The table came from immunoSEQ multiplex PCR; TCRdb's copy has only in-frame clones and leaves some out. The table has about 180,000 clones, roughly 85% seen once. The sequenced sample consisted of PBMCs or T cells enriched from blood (not recorded which). All receptors come from a woman in her late teens or twenties who had recovered from COVID-19.

The chain recombines TRBV13 with TRBJ2-2; 14 bases match TRBD2. This CDR3 comprises 19 residues. CDR1 is PRHDT and CDR2 is FYEKMQ in the germline V gene (reference sequence). J was trimmed by 0 bases and V by 3 bases; bases with no gene match: 6. Here the CDR3 DNA reads TGTGCCAGCAGCTTCTCGACTAGCGGGGGGGCCCCGAACACCGGGGAGCTGTTTTTT. Its protein is CASSFSTSGGAPNTGELFF.

This chain links TRBV28 with TRBJ2-2, with D possibly TRBD2 on 7 matching bases. Germline loops: CDR1 MDHEN, CDR2 SYDVKM. The CDR3 is 13 amino acids. The CDR3 here is CALGGPNTGELFF. In nucleotides, the CDR3 is TGTGCACTCGGGGGGCCGAACACCGGGGAGCTGTTTTTT. Full variable domain (missing parts from reference TRBV28 and TRBJ2-2): DVKVTQSSRYLVKRTGEKVFLECVQDMDHENMFWYRQDPGLGLRLIYFSYDVKMKEKGDIPEGYSVSREKKERFSLILESASTNQTSMYLCALGGPNTGELFFGEGSRLTVL.

The J gene is TRBJ1-1, the V gene TRBV6-5; D possibly corresponds to TRBD1 (5 bases). This CDR3 is 13 amino acids long. Germline-derived CDR1 and CDR2 are MNHEY and SVGAGI. Trimming shortened V by 5 bases and J by 3 bases, and 10 bases separated the two germline ends. CDR3 nucleotide sequence: TGTGCCAGCAGTCTGGGGGGGGACACTGAAGCTTTCTTT. Amino acid sequence: CASSLGGDTEAFF.

This rearrangement joins TRBV6-5 to TRBJ1-4; weak D call: TRBD1 (5 bases). Trimming removed 5 bases at V and 8 bases at J, with 15 bases between. CDR1 is MNHEY and CDR2 is SVGAGI in the germline V gene. The CDR3 is made up of 14 amino acids. The CDR3 loop is CASSMRRGGEKLFF. CDR3 coding DNA: TGTGCCAGCAGTATGCGGCGGGGGGGGGAAAAACTGTTTTTT.

The J gene is TRBJ2-1, the V gene TRBV7-9; D is ambiguous. CDR1 is SEHNR and CDR2 is FQNEAQ in the germline V gene (reference sequence). The CDR3 extends over 14 amino acids. V shed 0 bases and J shed 0 bases, with 3 bases lying between them. CDR3: CASSLASSYNEQFF. For the CDR3, the DNA is TGTGCCAGCAGCTTAGCTAGCTCCTACAATGAGCAGTTCTTC.

The chain is built from TRBV2 and TRBJ2-3; TRBD2 might be the D (5 bases). The CDR3 has 14 amino acids. Germline loops: CDR1 SNHLY, CDR2 FYNNEI. The V end lost 8 bases, the J end lost 2 bases, and 14 bases lay between the germline ends. The CDR3 DNA follows: TGTGCCAGCGCACTAGTATCCCCCACAGATACGCAGTATTTT. This gives the protein CASALVSPTDTQYF.

The chain couples TRBV9 to TRBJ2-7; 8 nucleotides align to TRBD1. Germline CDR1 reads SGDLS; CDR2 reads YYNGEE. This CDR3 region has 15 residues. V was pared by 2 bases and J by 1 base, with 5 bases of the junction left unmatched. The CDR3 reads CASSVTGDPSYEQYF. Here the CDR3 DNA reads TGTGCCAGCAGCGTGACAGGGGACCCATCCTACGAGCAGTACTTC.

The V call is TRBV28, the J call TRBJ1-2; 7 bases map to TRBD1. This CDR3 has 16 amino acids. V trimming: 5 bases; J trimming: 1 base; junction bases outside the gene matches: 10. Germline V gene sequence: CDR1 MDHEN, CDR2 SYDVKM. The CDR3 DNA follows: TGTGCCAGCAGTCAAAAGACAGGGAGTGTTAACTATGGCTACACCTTC. Protein product: CASSQKTGSVNYGYTF.

The chain links TRBV5-8 to TRBJ1-1; possible D gene TRBD1, 5 bases. The CDR3 totals 15 residues. CDR1 and CDR2 (germline): SGHTS, YDEGEE. Between the trimmed V and J ends, which lost 0 bases and 4 bases, there was a span of 13 bases. CDR3 sequence reads: CASSLAGRGFTEAFF. CDR3 bases: TGTGCCAGCAGCTTGGCCGGAAGGGGTTTCACTGAAGCTTTCTTT.

This clone was detected once. The chain joins TRBV12-3 or TRBV12-4 to TRBJ2-1; D is undetermined. CDR3 length equals 13 residues. The ends were cut back, 2 bases at V and 5 bases at J, with 7 bases in the middle. In DNA form, the CDR3 reads TGTGCCAGCAGTTTAAGTAGAAACAATGAGCAGTTCTTC. Its translation: CASSLSRNNEQFF.

This rearrangement joins TRBV5-1 to TRBJ1-1; D is ambiguous. The CDR3 consists of 15 residues. Looked up from germline, CDR1 is SGHRS and CDR2 is YFSETQ. V was cut by 4 bases and J by 0 bases, with 13 bases left in between. CDR3 loop: CASSPYSLMNTEAFF. CDR3 in DNA: TGCGCCAGCAGCCCGTACAGCCTTATGAACACTGAAGCTTTCTTT.

This clone was picked up one time. The chain couples TRBV7-9 to TRBJ1-1; maybe TRBD1 (5 bases). The CDR3 runs 13 residues. V lost 4 bases and J lost 3, with 9 bases in between. From germline, CDR1 is SEHNR and CDR2 FQNEAQ (reference sequence). The CDR3 sequence is CASSWGVDTEAFF. The DNA of the CDR3 is TGTGCCAGCAGCTGGGGGGTCGACACTGAAGCTTTCTTT.

The chain uses TRBV28 and TRBJ1-2, with D perhaps TRBD1 (5 bases). With 7 bases removed from V and 5 bases from J, the gap between germline ends came to 17 bases. Germline V CDR1 and CDR2: MDHEN, SYDVKM. The length of the CDR3 is 14 residues. The CDR3 coding sequence is TGTGCCAGCACCACCTCCCAGGGCGCTTATGGCTACACCTTC. It codes for CASTTSQGAYGYTF.

The rearrangement links TRBV6-5 to TRBJ2-1; weak D call: TRBD1 (5 bases). CDR1 and CDR2 (germline): MNHEY, SVGAGI. Trimming took 0 bases from V and 10 from J, leaving 10 bases between them. CDR3 length: 13 amino acids. CDR3 sequence: CASSYSRDREQFF. The CDR3 nucleotides read TGTGCCAGCAGTTACTCCAGGGATCGGGAGCAGTTCTTC.

The chain has TRBV28 and TRBJ2-1; 8 bases agree with TRBD2. The length of the CDR3 is 15 residues. CDR1 and CDR2 (germline): MDHEN, SYDVKM. Trimming removed 7 bases from V and 1 base from J; junction bases left unmatched: 6. The DNA for the CDR3 is TGTGCCAGCACGGGAGGGCGGGGGTCCTACAATGAGCAGTTCTTC. Its protein product is CASTGGRGSYNEQFF.

The chain uses TRBV19 and TRBJ2-3, with D perhaps matching TRBD2 (6 bases). In germline, CDR1 is LNHDA, CDR2 SQIVND (reference sequence). Trimming removed 4 bases at V and 5 bases at J, with 16 bases between. The CDR3 is 15 amino acids. CDR3 bases: TGTGCCAGTAGTAAGGCGGGAAGGTCTGTAGATACGCAGTATTTT. Residues: CASSKAGRSVDTQYF.

V and J are TRBV7-6 and TRBJ2-7; 7 bases align to TRBD2. With V trimmed by 5 bases and J by 1 base, 8 bases remained unmatched. CDR3 length equals 15 residues. Germline V gene sequence: CDR1 SGHVS, CDR2 FNYEAQ. The CDR3 nucleotides are TGTGCCAGCAGCCCCTCAGGACTAGTATCCTACGAGCAGTACTTC. Protein product: CASSPSGLVSYEQYF.

The V gene is TRBV24-1, the J gene TRBJ1-6; unclear D gene. The CDR3 length is 15 residues. In germline, CDR1 is KGHDR, CDR2 SFDVKD. The V gene lost 6 bases and the J gene lost 9 bases, with 17 bases spanning the gap. CDR3 amino acids: CATSRTPVPGSPLHF. In DNA, the CDR3 is TGTGCCACCAGTAGAACACCTGTCCCGGGTTCACCCCTCCACTTT.

The rearrangement links TRBV30 to TRBJ2-7, with TRBD1 matching 9 bases. The CDR3 consists of 16 residues. Germline V CDR1 and CDR2: GTSNPN, SVGIG (reference sequence). Trimming took 3 bases from V and 5 from J; bases not matched to a gene: 14. The CDR3 is CAWRGPRDRVSDEQYF. The CDR3 DNA sequence: TGTGCCTGGAGGGGACCCCGGGACAGGGTTTCCGACGAGCAGTACTTC. The variable domain in full, with the rest retrieved from reference TRBV30 and TRBJ2-7, is SQTIHQWPATLVQPVGSPLSLECTVEGTSNPNLYWYRQAAGRGLQLLFYSVGIGQISSEVPQNLSASRPQDRQFILSSKKLLLSDSGFYLCAWRGPRDRVSDEQYFGPGTRLTVT.

CDR3: CAHQGLGEKLFF. In nucleotides, the CDR3 is TGTGCGCATCAGGGGCTTGGGGAAAAACTGTTTTTT. The gene calls are TRBV25-1 and TRBJ1-4; tentative D call: TRBD1 (6 bases). CDR1 MGHDK and CDR2 SYGVNS come from the germline V gene. This CDR3 spans 12 amino acids.

This sequence joins TRBV5-1 and TRBJ2-3, with TRBD1 identical over 7 bases. Per germline, CDR1 SGHRS and CDR2 YFSETQ. This CDR3 spans 15 amino acids. Trimming took 7 bases from V and 4 from J; bases not matched to a gene: 12. CDR3 in DNA: TGCGCCAGCCGAGATTGGGACAGCGCAGCAGATACGCAGTATTTT. It translates to CASRDWDSAADTQYF.

The V gene is TRBV7-9, the J gene TRBJ2-7, with TRBD2 matching over 8 bases. The CDR3 runs 15 residues. The junction had 7 bases not matched to a gene; V was cut back by 3 bases and J by 3 bases. From germline, CDR1 is SEHNR and CDR2 FQNEAQ (reference sequence). The DNA for the CDR3 is TGTGCCAGCAGCTTGGCGGGACTAGGGGACTACGAGCAGTACTTC. Translation: CASSLAGLGDYEQYF.

The V gene is TRBV2, the J gene TRBJ2-7, with D possibly TRBD1 on 5 matching bases. This CDR3 spans 12 amino acids. CDR1 is SNHLY and CDR2 is FYNNEI in the germline V gene. V shed 11 bases and J shed 0 bases, with 11 bases lying between them. The CDR3, as DNA: TGTGCCGCAGGGCAGAACTCCTACGAGCAGTACTTC. Its protein is CAAGQNSYEQYF.

V is TRBV5-5 and J is TRBJ2-1; D is possibly TRBD2 (5 bases). The CDR3 is 18 residues long. The V and J ends lost 4 bases and 3 bases respectively, with 23 bases between them. CDR1 is SGHKS and CDR2 is YYEKEE in the germline V gene (reference sequence). CDR3 DNA: TGTGCCAGCAGCCCCAGGACTTCATGGGAGAAGCTCTACAATGAGCAGTTCTTC. Translated, it gives CASSPRTSWEKLYNEQFF.

The CDR3 DNA is TGTGCCAGCTCACTTACTCAGGCCTACGAGCAGTACTTC. Protein sequence: CASSLTQAYEQYF. The J gene is TRBJ2-7, the V gene TRBV18; D unresolved. The CDR3 runs to 13 residues. Trimming removed 4 bases from V and 2 bases from J, with 9 bases in between. Per the germline V gene, CDR1 is KGHSH and CDR2 is LQKENI.

V is TRBV18 and J is TRBJ2-1, with 15 positions matching TRBD2. Germline trimming cut 1 base from V and 8 bases from J; bases unmatched to any gene: 18. Germline V gene lookup returns CDR1 KGHSH and CDR2 LQKENI. The length of the CDR3 is 21 residues. CDR3 residues: CASSPRRLPGSGLAGGYEQFF. In nucleotides, the CDR3 is TGTGCCAGCTCACCACGGCGATTACCAGGATCGGGACTAGCGGGAGGCTATGAGCAGTTCTTC.

The chain has TRBV19 and TRBJ2-7; 9 positions match TRBD1. V gave up 4 bases and J gave up 5 bases; unmatched junction bases: 12. The length of the CDR3 is 16 residues. CDR1 and CDR2 from the germline V gene are LNHDA and SQIVND (reference sequence). CDR3 nucleotides: TGTGCCAGTAGTAACGCCCCGGGACAGGGAAACCACGAGCAGTACTTC. It encodes CASSNAPGQGNHEQYF.

The CDR3 sequence: CASSLKTSGRDTQYF. In DNA, the CDR3 is TGTGCCAGCAGCTTGAAAACTAGCGGGAGGGATACGCAGTATTTT. V and J are TRBV7-6 and TRBJ2-3, with 12 nucleotides matching TRBD2. Per the germline V gene, CDR1 is SGHVS and CDR2 is FNYEAQ. CDR3 length: 15 residues. V was pared by 3 bases and J by 6 bases, with 4 bases of the junction left unmatched.

The chain carries TRBV27 and TRBJ2-3; 7 nucleotides align to TRBD1. The junction had 7 bases not matched to a gene; V was cut back by 2 bases and J by 2 bases. The V gene's germline CDR1 is MNHEY and CDR2 SMNVEV (reference sequence). The CDR3 extends over 16 amino acids. This chain's CDR3 is CASSLRDRELTDTQYF. The CDR3, as DNA: TGTGCCAGCAGTTTACGAGACAGGGAACTCACAGATACGCAGTATTTT.

V gene TRBV2 combines with J gene TRBJ1-2, with D possibly being TRBD1 (6 bases). The CDR3 covers 13 residues. Germline CDR1 SNHLY, CDR2 FYNNEI. V shed 4 bases and J shed 7 bases, with 13 bases lying between them. The CDR3 spells CASSGRGNGGYTF. For the CDR3, the DNA is TGTGCCAGCAGTGGCAGGGGAAATGGTGGCTACACCTTC.